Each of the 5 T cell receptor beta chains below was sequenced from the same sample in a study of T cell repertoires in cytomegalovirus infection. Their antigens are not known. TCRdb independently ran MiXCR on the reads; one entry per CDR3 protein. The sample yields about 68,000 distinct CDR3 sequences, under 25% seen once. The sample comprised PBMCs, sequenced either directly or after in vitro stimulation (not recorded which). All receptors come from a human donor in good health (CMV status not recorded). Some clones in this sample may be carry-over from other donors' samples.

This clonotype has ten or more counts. The CDR3 sequence: CASRPDRVSYGYTF. For the CDR3, the DNA is TGTGCCAGCAGACCGGACAGGGTCAGCTATGGCTACACCTTC. This chain uses TRBV7-2 with TRBJ1-2; 8 nucleotides match TRBD1. J lost 4 bases, V lost 6 bases, and 7 bases had no gene match. CDR3 length: 14 residues. The germline V gene encodes CDR1 SGHTA and CDR2 FQGNSA. The full variable domain, completed using reference TRBV7-2 and TRBJ1-2, is GAGVSQSPSNKVTEKGKDVELRCDPISGHTALYWYRQSLGQGLEFLIYFQGNSAPDKSGLPSDRFSAERTGGSVSTLTIQRTQQEDSAVYLCASRPDRVSYGYTFGSGTRLTVV.

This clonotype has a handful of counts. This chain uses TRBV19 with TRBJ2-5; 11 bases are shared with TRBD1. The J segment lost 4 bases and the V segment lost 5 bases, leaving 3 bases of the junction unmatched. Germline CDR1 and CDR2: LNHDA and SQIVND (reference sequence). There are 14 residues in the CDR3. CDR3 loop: CASSGQGAGETQYF. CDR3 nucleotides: TGTGCCAGTAGTGGACAGGGGGCTGGAGAGACCCAGTACTTC.

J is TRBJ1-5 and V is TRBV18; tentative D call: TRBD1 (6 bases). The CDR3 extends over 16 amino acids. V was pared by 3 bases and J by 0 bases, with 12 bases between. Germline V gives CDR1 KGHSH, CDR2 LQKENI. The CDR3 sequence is CASSPTGSLSNQPQHF. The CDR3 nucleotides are TGTGCCAGCTCACCCACAGGGTCCCTTAGCAATCAGCCCCAGCATTTT.

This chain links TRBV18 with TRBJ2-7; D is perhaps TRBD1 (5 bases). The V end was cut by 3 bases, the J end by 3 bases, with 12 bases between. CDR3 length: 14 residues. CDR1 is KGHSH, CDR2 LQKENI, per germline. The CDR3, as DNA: TGTGCCAGCTCACCCAGCCGCGACAGCTACGAGCAGTACTTC. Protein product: CASSPSRDSYEQYF.

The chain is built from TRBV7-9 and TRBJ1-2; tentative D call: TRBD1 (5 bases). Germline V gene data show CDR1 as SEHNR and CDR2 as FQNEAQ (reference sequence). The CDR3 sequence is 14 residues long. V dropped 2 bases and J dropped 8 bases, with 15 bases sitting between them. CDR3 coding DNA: TGTGCCAGCAGCTTAACCGGGACGTGGAGCGGCTACACCTTC. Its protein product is CASSLTGTWSGYTF.